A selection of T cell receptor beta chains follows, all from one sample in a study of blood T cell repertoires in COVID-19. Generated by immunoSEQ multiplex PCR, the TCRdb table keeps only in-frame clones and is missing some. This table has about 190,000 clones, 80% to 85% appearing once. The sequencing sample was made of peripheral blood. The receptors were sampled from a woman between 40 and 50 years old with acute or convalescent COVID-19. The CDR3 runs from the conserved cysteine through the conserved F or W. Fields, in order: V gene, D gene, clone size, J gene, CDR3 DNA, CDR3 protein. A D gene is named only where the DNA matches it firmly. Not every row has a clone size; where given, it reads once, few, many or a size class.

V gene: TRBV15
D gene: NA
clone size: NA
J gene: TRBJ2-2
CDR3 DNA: TGTGCCACCAGCAGGCCGAGGATGAGGGCCGAATCCACCGGGGAGCTGTTTTTT
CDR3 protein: CATSRPRMRAESTGELFF

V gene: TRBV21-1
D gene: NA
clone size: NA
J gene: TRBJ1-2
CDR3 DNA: TGTGCCAGCCTGAGACCGATTACAGCTAACTATGGCTACACCTTC
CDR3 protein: CASLRPITANYGYTF

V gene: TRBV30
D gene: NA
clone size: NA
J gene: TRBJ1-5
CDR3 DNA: TGTGCCTGGAGTCACAGGGGCAATCAGCCCCAGCATTTT
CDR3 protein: CAWSHRGNQPQHF

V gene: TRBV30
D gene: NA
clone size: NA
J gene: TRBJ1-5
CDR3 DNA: TGTGCCTGGAGTACTACGACAGGCCCGCTACCCCAGCATTTT
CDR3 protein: CAWSTTTGPLPQHF

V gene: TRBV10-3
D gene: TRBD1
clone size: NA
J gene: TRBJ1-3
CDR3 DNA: TGTGCCACCCGACAGGGTTCTGGAAACACCATATATTTT
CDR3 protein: CATRQGSGNTIYF

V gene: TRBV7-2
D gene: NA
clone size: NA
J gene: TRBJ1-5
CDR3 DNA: TGTGCCAGCAGTGTTCGTGGAGGGTCGGATCAGCCCCAGCATTTT
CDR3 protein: CASSVRGGSDQPQHF

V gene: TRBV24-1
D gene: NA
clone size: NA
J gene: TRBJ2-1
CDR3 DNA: TGTGCCACCAATACCCTAGCGCCATATTACAATGAGCAGTTCTTC
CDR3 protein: CATNTLAPYYNEQFF

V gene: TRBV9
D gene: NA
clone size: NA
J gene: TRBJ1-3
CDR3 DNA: TGTGCCAGCAGCGTAGACAGGGCCCAAGCCCGAAACACCATATATTTT
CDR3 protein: CASSVDRAQARNTIYF

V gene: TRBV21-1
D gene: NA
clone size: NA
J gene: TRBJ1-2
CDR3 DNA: TGTGCCAGCAGGATCTTGAAGAGGGAGTGGGGCTACACCTTC
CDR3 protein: CASRILKREWGYTF

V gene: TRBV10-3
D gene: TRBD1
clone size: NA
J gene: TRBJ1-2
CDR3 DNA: TGTGCCATCAGCCGACAGGGGGATAACTATGGCTACACCTTC
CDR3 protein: CAISRQGDNYGYTF

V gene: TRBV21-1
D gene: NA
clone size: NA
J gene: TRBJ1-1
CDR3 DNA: TGTGCCATCCACCCCGAGGAGGAGACAGGGGGGAACACTGAAGCTTTCTTT
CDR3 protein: CAIHPEEETGGNTEAFF

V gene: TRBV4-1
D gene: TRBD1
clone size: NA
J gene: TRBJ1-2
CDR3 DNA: TGCGCCAGCAGCCAAGATAGTATATGGACAGGGGATGGCTACACCTTC
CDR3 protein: CASSQDSIWTGDGYTF

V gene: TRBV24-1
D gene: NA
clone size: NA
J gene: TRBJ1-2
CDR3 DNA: TGTGCCACCAGTGCATCCAACTATGGCTACACCTTC
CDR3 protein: CATSASNYGYTF

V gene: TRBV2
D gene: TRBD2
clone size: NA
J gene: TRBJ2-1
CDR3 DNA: TGTGCCAGCAGTTTTAGATTGGCGGGAGGCGACTGGAATGAGCAGTTCTTC
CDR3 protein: CASSFRLAGGDWNEQFF

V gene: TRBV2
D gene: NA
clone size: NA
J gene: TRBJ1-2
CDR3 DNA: TGTGCCAGCAGTGAAGCGTATGTCAACTATGGCTACACCTTC
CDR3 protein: CASSEAYVNYGYTF

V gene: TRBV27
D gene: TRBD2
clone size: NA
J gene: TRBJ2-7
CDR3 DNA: TGTGCCAGCCGCCGCGGGGGAATGGGCGAGCAGTACTTC
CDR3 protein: CASRRGGMGEQYF

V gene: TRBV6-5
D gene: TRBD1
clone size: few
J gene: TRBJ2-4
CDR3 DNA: TGTGCCAGCAATCCGACAGGGACCAAAAACATTCAGTACTTC
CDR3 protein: CASNPTGTKNIQYF

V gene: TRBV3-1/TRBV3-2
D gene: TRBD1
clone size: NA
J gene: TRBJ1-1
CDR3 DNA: TGTGCCAGCAGCCAAGGACAGGGTTTCACTGAAGCTTTCTTT
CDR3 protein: CASSQGQGFTEAFF

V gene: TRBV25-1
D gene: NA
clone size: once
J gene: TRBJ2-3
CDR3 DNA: TGTGCCAGCAGTGGTGTCGGGAGTTTGTATACGCAGTATTTT
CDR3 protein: CASSGVGSLYTQYF

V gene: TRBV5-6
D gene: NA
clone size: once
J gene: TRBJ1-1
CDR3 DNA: TGTGCCAGCAGCTTGGGAGGCATGAACACTGAAGCTTTCTTT
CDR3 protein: CASSLGGMNTEAFF

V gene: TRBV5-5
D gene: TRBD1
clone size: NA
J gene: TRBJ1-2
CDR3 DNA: TGTGCCAGCAGCCCCACAGGGGGCGGCTATGGCTACACCTTC
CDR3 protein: CASSPTGGGYGYTF

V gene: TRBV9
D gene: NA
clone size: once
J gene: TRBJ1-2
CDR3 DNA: TGTGCCAGCAGCGCCCGGGGTGGCTACACCTTC
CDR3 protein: CASSARGGYTF

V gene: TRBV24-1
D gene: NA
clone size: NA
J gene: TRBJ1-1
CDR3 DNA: TGTGCCACCAGTGATTCTAAGTCGGGAGTTTCTGCTGAAGCTTTCTTT
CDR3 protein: CATSDSKSGVSAEAFF

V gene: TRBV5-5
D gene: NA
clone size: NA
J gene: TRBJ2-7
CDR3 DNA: TGTGCCAGTTTGGACAGAGCCTACGAGCAGTACTTC
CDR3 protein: CASLDRAYEQYF

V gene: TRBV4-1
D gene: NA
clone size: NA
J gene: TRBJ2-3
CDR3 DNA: TGCGCCAGCAGCCAAGAAGCACTACCTAGCACAGATACGCAGTATTTT
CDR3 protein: CASSQEALPSTDTQYF

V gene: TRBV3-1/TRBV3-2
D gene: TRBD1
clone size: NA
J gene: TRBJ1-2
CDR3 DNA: TGTGCCAGCAGCCATCCCGCTAGTACGAGGGGGCATGGCTACACCTTC
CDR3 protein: CASSHPASTRGHGYTF

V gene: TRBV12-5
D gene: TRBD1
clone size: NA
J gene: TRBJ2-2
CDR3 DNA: TGTGCTAGTGGGGCAACCGTACAGGGGGCAGCGGGGGAGCTGTTTTTT
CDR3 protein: CASGATVQGAAGELFF

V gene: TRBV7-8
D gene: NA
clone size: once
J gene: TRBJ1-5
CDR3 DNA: TGTGCCAGCAGCTTATTCGATACGGGTGTGGGCAATCAGCCCCAGCATTTT
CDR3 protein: CASSLFDTGVGNQPQHF

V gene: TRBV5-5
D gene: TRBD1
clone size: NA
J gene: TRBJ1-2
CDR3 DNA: TGTGCCAGCAGCTTGTCTGACAGGGGCTTCTATGGCTACACCTTC
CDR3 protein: CASSLSDRGFYGYTF

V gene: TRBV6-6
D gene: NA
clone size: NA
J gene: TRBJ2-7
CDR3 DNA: TGTGCCAGCAGCTCAGGTCCCGAGCAGTACTTC
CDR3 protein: CASSSGPEQYF

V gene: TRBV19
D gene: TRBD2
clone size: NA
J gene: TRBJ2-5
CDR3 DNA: TGTGCCAGTAGTGACCTAGCGGGAGTGGAGACCCAGTACTTC
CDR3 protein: CASSDLAGVETQYF

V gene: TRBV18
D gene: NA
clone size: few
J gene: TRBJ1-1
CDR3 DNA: TGTGCCAGCTCACAGGACACCACTGAAGCTTTCTTT
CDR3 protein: CASSQDTTEAFF

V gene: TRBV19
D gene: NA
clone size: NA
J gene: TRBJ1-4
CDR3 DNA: TGTGCCAGTAGTTATGACAGATATAATGAAAAACTGTTTTTT
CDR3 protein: CASSYDRYNEKLFF

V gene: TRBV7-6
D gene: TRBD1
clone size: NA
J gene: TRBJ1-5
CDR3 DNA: TGTGCCAGCAGCTTAGGACAGGGGCGGGAGCCCCAGCATTTT
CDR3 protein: CASSLGQGREPQHF

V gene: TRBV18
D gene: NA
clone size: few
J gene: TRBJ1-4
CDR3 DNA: TGTGCCAGCTCACTAATACAGGGACCCAATGAAAAACTGTTTTTT
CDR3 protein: CASSLIQGPNEKLFF

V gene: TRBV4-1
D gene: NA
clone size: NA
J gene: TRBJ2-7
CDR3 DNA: TGCGCCAGCAGCCAAGCTCGGACGGGGTACGAGCAGTACTTC
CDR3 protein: CASSQARTGYEQYF

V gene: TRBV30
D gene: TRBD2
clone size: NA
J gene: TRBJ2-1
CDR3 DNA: TGTGCCTGGAGTGTACGGGTCAGCGGGAGATTAAGTTACAATGAGCAGTTCTTC
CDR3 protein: CAWSVRVSGRLSYNEQFF

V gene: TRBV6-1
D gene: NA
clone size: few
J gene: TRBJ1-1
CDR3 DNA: TGTGCCAGCAGTGATCTGCAGGGATACACTGAAGCTTTCTTT
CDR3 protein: CASSDLQGYTEAFF

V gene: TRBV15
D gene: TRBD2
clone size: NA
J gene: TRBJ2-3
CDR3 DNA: TGTGCCACCAGCACCGACCGACTAGCGTATACAGATACGCAGTATTTT
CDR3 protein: CATSTDRLAYTDTQYF

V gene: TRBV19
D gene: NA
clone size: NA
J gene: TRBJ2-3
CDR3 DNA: TGTGCCAGTAGTATCGGTCAGGCGGGGGATACGCAGTATTTT
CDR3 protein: CASSIGQAGDTQYF

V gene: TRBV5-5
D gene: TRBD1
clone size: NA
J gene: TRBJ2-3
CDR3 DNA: TGTGCCAGCTCCCGGGTGGGACAGGGGGCAACAGATACGCAGTATTTT
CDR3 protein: CASSRVGQGATDTQYF

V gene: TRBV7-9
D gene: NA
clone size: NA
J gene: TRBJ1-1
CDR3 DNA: TGTGCCAGCAGCCCACTCCTAAACACTGAAGCTTTCTTT
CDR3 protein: CASSPLLNTEAFF

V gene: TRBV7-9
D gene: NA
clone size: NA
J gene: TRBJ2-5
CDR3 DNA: TGTGCCAGCAGCTTAGTCTTGGAGACCCAGTACTTC
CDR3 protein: CASSLVLETQYF

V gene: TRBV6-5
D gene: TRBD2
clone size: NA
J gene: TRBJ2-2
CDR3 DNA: TGTGCCAGCAGTTACTCGGGACTACCGAACACCGGGGAGCTGTTTTTT
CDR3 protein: CASSYSGLPNTGELFF

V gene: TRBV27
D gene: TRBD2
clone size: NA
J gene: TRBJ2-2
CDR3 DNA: TGTGCCAGCAGTGGGGGACTAGCGTTCGGGGAGCTGTTTTTT
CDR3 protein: CASSGGLAFGELFF

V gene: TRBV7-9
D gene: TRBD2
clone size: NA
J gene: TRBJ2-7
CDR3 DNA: TGTGCCAGCAGCTTAGTGGCTAGCGGGAGTGGGGCCTACGAGCAGTACTTC
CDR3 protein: CASSLVASGSGAYEQYF

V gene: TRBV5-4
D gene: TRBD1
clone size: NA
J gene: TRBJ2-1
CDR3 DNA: TGTGCCAGCAGCGCCCCCGGACAGGGGAACAATGAGCAGTTCTTC
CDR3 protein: CASSAPGQGNNEQFF

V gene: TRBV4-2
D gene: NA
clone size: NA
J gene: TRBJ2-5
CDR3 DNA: TGTGCCAGCAGCGCCCAGGGTTGGGAAGAGACCCAGTACTTC
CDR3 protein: CASSAQGWEETQYF

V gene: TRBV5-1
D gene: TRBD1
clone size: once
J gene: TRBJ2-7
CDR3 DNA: TGCGCCAGCAGCCCTGGGCCCGGACAGGATGCCGAGCAGTACTTC
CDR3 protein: CASSPGPGQDAEQYF

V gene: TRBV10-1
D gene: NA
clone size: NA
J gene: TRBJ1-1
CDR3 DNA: TGCGCCAGCAGTCACACAGGGAAGAAGGCAGGGACTGAAGCTTTCTTT
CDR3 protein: CASSHTGKKAGTEAFF